This T cell receptor beta chain was observed in a study of blood T cell repertoires in COVID-19. Across the study: T cells, B-cell-depleted T cells, or PBMCs provided the cDNA or gDNA that served as material.

Original methodology: Amplification from reference gene primers served as the basis for estimated nucleated cell counts. Only in-frame clones appear in the TCRdb table, and some are missing; sequencing was by immunoSEQ multiplex PCR. From that table come the V and J calls and clone size; the DNA was used to work out D and trimming. This sample has about 200,000 clones, with 75% to 90% found just once. Germline CDR1 SGDLS, CDR2 YYNGEE. The CDR3 runs 16 residues. V lost 3 bases and J lost 4; bases outside the gene matches: 9. The chain carries TRBV9 and TRBJ2-3; 9 bases line up with TRBD2. This TCR was recovered from a man aged 60 to 75 who had recovered from COVID-19. The sequencing sample was made of peripheral blood. This chain's CDR3 is CASSGRERGVADTQYF. The DNA for the CDR3 is TGTGCCAGCAGCGGTCGTGAGCGGGGGGTGGCAGATACGCAGTATTTT.